These T cell receptor beta chains were read from a single sample in a study of cytomegalovirus exposure and HLA in healthy donors. Produced via immunoSEQ multiplex PCR; TCRdb's table is partial and in-frame only. The sample includes about 160,000 clones, under 80% of them seen just once. Material for sequencing was PBMCs. These receptors were taken from a man aged 40-55 years in good health and CMV-seronegative. Each CDR3 is given with its conserved first and last residue. The D gene is left open where the match is weak. Clone size is given for some rows only: seen once, a few or many times, or a class if the clone is expanded.

>.|TRBJ1-5|TRBV29-1|.
CSVGPREGQPQHF
TGCAGCGTTGGCCCCAGGGAGGGTCAGCCCCAGCATTTT
>TRBD1|TRBJ2-7|TRBV7-2|.
CASSFIGQAYEQYF
TGTGCCAGCAGCTTTATAGGACAGGCCTACGAGCAGTACTTC
>.|TRBJ2-7|TRBV5-4|.
CASSIRDKEQYF
TGTGCCAGCAGCATCCGGGACAAAGAGCAGTACTTC
>TRBD1|TRBJ2-7|TRBV5-4|.
CASSADRGAYEQYF
TGTGCCAGCAGCGCTGACAGGGGTGCCTACGAGCAGTACTTC
>TRBD1|TRBJ1-2|TRBV5-4|.
CASSTRDRVNGYTF
TGTGCCAGCAGCACCCGGGACAGGGTAAATGGCTACACCTTC
>TRBD1|TRBJ1-4|TRBV23-1|.
CASSPLKCTLTGVGKEKLFF
TGCGCCAGCAGTCCGTTGAAGTGTACCTTAACAGGGGTTGGGAAGGAAAAACTGTTTTTT
>.|TRBJ1-4|TRBV4-2|once
CASSQRQAPATNEKLFF
TGTGCCAGCAGCCAAAGGCAGGCCCCCGCAACTAATGAAAAACTGTTTTTT
>.|TRBJ2-7|TRBV1|.
CTSSQDRLLAGGHIRNYEQYF
TGCACCAGCAGCCAAGATCGCCTCCTAGCGGGGGGGCATATCCGTAATTACGAGCAGTACTTC
>.|TRBJ1-2|TRBV6-6|.
CASSYGEGGGYTF
TGTGCCAGCAGTTACGGGGAGGGGGGTGGCTACACCTTC
>.|TRBJ1-6|TRBV4-1|.
CASSQQGPSPLHF
TGCGCCAGCAGCCAACAGGGTCCGTCACCCCTCCACTTT